The sample holds many counts of the clone carrying this T cell receptor beta chain. V shed 6 bases and J shed 10 bases, with 16 bases lying between them. This CDR3 comprises 13 residues. The data are from a study of T cells in Graves' hyperthyroidism and ophthalmopathy. Overall study: Before treatment of any kind, peripheral blood was taken at initial diagnosis.

Hyperthyroidism had been newly diagnosed in patients aged 18 to 65, and its duration was under 2 months. Uncontrolled infection, other autoimmune disease, pregnancy or lactation excluded patients. Researchers amplified the TCR beta CDR3 regions from RNA transcripts. The TCR CDR3 was amplified in a first-round RT-PCR using the HTBI primer set. TCRdb itself ran the multiplex PCR reads through MiXCR, one entry per CDR3 protein. The sample includes approximately 300,000 distinct CDR3 sequences, approximately 16% seen only once; the top ten take approximately 35%. Sequenced input: blood. The source is a man under 40 with Graves' hyperthyroidism. The chain recombines TRBV12-3 or TRBV12-4 with TRBJ2-1; possibly TRBD1 or TRBD2 for D (5 bases each). The CDR3 DNA reads TGTGCCAGCAGCCTGGGACCCCCTAGGGAGCAGTTCTTC. Its translation is CASSLGPPREQFF.